These T cell receptor beta chains were read from a single sample in a study of blood T cell repertoires in COVID-19. The repertoire was sequenced with immunoSEQ multiplex PCR; TCRdb's copy has only in-frame clones and lacks some. Among some 150,000 clones listed, over 65% were seen once. The source material was PBMCs or T cells enriched from blood (not recorded which). These receptors all come from a woman between 50 and 59 years old who had recovered from COVID-19. Both conserved end residues are part of each CDR3. Each record gives: J gene, V gene, CDR3 protein.

>TRBJ1-1|TRBV29-1
CSTRRGGSGTEAFF
>TRBJ2-1|TRBV5-1
CASSPANPGHEQFF
>TRBJ1-1|TRBV18
CASSPPYPGWTEAFF
>TRBJ2-7|TRBV28
CASSPPARNEQYF
>TRBJ2-5|TRBV5-1
CASSLALGAQETQYF
>TRBJ2-5|TRBV2
CASSANGGRGGETQYF
>TRBJ1-2|TRBV3-1/TRBV3-2
CASSQESVDRDYGYTF
>TRBJ2-3|TRBV19
CASSVLAGEITDTQYF
>TRBJ1-3|TRBV14
CASSQVYRSSGNTIYF
>TRBJ2-1|TRBV5-1
CASSTLAGAYNEQFF
>TRBJ2-7|TRBV23-1
CASSQGGTVSYEQYF
>TRBJ1-5|TRBV27
CASSHGTGGKAQHF
>TRBJ1-6|TRBV2
CASSELDSNSPLHF
>TRBJ2-7|TRBV6-4
CASSDQPGGEQYF